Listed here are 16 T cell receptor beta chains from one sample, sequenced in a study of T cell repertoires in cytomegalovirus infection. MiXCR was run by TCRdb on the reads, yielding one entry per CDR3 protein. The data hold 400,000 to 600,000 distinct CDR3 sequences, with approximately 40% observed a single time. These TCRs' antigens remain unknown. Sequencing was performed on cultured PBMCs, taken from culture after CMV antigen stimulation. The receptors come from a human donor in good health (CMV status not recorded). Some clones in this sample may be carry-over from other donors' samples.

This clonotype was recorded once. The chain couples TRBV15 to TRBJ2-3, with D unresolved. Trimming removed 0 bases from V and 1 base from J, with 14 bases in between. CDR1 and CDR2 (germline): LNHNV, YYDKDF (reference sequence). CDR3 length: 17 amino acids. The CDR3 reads CATSRDLGEERTDTQYF. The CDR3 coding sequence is TGTGCCACCAGCAGAGATCTCGGCGAGGAGCGCACAGATACGCAGTATTTT. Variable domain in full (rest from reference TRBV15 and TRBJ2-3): DAMVIQNPRYQVTQFGKPVTLSCSQTLNHNVMYWYQQKSSQAPKLLFHYYDKDFNNEADTPDNFQSRRPNTSFCFLDIRSPGLGDTAMYLCATSRDLGEERTDTQYFGPGTRLTVL.

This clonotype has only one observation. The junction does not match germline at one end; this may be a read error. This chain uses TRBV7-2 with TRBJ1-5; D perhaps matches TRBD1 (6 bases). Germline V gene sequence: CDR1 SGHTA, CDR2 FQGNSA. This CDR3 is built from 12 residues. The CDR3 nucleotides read TGTGCCAGCAGCTTCGATGGACAGCCCAAGCATTTT. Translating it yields CASSFDGQPKHF.

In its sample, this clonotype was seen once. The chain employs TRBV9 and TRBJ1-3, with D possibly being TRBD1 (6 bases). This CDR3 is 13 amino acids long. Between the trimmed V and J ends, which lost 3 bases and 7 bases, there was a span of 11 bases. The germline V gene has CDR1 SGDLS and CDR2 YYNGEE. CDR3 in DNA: TGTGCCAGCAGCGCAGGGGAGGTCAACACCATATATTTT. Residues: CASSAGEVNTIYF.

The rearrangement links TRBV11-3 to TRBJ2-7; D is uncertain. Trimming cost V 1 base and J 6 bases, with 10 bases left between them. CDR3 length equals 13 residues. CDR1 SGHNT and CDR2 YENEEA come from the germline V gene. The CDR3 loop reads CASSLGRHGEQYF. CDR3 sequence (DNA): TGTGCCAGCAGCTTAGGTAGGCACGGCGAGCAGTACTTC.

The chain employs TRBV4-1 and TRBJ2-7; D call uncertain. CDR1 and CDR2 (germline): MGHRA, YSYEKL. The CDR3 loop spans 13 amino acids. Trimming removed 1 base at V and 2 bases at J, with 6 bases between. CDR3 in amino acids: CASSQAPTYEQYF. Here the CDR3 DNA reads TGCGCCAGCAGCCAAGCCCCAACCTACGAGCAGTACTTC.

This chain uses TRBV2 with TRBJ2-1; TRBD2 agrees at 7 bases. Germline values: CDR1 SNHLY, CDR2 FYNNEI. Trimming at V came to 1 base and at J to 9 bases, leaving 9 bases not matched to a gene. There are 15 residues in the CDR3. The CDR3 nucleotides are TGTGCCAGCAGTGAAGGTGTAGCGGGTGGCGGTGAGCAGTTCTTC. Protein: CASSEGVAGGGEQFF.

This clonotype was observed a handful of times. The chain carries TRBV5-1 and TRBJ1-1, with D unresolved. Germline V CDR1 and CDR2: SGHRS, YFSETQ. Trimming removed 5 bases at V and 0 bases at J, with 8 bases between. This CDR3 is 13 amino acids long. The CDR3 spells CASRRQLNTEAFF. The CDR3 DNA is TGCGCCAGCAGGAGGCAGCTGAACACTGAAGCTTTCTTT.

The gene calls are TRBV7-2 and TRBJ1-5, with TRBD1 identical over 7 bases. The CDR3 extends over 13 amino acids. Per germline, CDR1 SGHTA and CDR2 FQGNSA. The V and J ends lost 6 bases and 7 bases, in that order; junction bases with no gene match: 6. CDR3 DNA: TGTGCCAGCAGTGAACAGGGGAGCCAGCCCCAGCATTTT. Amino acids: CASSEQGSQPQHF.

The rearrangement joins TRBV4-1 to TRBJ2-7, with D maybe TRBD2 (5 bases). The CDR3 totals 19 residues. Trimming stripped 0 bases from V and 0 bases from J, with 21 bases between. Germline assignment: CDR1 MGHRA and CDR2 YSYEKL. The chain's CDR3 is CASSQELAVYGGFSYEQYF. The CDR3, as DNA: TGCGCCAGCAGCCAAGAACTGGCGGTATACGGCGGGTTCTCCTACGAGCAGTACTTC.

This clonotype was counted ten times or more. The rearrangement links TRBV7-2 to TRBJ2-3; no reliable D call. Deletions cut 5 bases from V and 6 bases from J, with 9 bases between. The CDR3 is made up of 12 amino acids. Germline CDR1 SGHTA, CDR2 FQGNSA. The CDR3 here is CASSPRWDTQYF. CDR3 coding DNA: TGTGCCAGCAGCCCCCGATGGGATACGCAGTATTTT.

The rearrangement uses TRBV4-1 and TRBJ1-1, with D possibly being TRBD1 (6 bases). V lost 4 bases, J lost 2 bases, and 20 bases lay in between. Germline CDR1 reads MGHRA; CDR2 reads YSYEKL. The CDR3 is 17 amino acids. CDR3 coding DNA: TGCGCCAGCAGCCCCTACCCAAGAGGGGGGGCTAACACTGAAGCTTTCTTT. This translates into CASSPYPRGGANTEAFF.

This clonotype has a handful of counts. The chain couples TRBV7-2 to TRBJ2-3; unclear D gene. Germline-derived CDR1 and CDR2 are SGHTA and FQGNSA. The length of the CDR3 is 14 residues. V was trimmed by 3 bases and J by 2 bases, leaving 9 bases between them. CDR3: CASSLRGVTDTQYF. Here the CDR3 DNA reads TGTGCCAGCAGCTTGCGTGGAGTCACAGATACGCAGTATTTT.

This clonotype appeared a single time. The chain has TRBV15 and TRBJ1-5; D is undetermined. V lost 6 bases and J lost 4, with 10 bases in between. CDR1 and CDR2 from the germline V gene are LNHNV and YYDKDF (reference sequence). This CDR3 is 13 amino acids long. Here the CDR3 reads CATSFGQNQPQHF. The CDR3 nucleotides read TGTGCCACCAGTTTCGGTCAAAATCAGCCCCAGCATTTT.

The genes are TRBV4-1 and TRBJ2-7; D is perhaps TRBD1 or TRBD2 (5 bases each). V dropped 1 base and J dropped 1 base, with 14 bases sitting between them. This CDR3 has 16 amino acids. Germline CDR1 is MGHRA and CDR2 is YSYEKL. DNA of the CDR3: TGCGCCAGCAGCCAAGCCCCGGGGCACGAATCCTACGAGCAGTACTTC. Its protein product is CASSQAPGHESYEQYF.

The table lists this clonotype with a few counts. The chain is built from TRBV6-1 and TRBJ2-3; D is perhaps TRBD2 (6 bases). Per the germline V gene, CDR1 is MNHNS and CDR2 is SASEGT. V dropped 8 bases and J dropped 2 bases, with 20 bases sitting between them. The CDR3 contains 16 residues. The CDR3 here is CASGGDPAQATDTQYF. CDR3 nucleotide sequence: TGTGCCAGCGGAGGGGACCCAGCGCAAGCCACAGATACGCAGTATTTT.

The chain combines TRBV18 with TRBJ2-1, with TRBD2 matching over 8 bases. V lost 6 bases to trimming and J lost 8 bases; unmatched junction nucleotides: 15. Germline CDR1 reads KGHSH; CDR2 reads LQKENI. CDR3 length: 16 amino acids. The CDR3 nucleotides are TGTGCCAGCTCCCGGGGAGCGGGGGCCCCACCTGATGAGCAGTTCTTC. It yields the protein CASSRGAGAPPDEQFF.